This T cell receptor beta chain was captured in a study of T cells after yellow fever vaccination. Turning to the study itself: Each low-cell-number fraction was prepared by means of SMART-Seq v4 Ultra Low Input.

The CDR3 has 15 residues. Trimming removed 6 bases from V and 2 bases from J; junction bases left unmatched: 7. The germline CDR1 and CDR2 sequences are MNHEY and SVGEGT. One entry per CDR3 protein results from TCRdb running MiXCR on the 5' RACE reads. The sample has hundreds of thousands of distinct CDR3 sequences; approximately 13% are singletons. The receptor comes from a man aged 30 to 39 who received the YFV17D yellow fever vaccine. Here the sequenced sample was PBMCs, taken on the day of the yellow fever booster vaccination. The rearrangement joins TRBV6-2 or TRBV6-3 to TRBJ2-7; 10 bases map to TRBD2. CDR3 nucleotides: TGTGCCAGCAGGGTTAGCGGGAGGCTGCCCTACGAGCAGTACTTC. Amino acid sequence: CASRVSGRLPYEQYF.